This TCR beta chain was documented in a study of cytomegalovirus exposure and HLA in healthy donors. About this clone itself: Antigen unknown.

This CDR3 is built from 14 residues. Deletions cut 3 bases from V and 4 bases from J, with 12 bases between. Germline V gene data show CDR1 as MNHNS and CDR2 as SASEGT. The PCR was carried out with 60 Vbeta primers and 13 Jbeta primers. Assay: immunoSEQ multiplex PCR; the TCRdb copy retains only in-frame clones and omits some. The sample includes around 150,000 clones, roughly 70% of them seen just once. Findings and limits, study-wide: Later analysis reportedly placed an Asian-associated ancestry cluster below the roughly 600-donor mean in N-insertions.

This chain uses TRBV6-1 with TRBJ2-5; D possibly corresponds to TRBD1 (5 bases). This clonotype originated in a woman aged 40 to 50 in good health and CMV-seronegative. Sequenced: PBMCs. The CDR3 DNA reads as TGTGCCAGCAGTGACAGGGATAGATCAGAGACCCAGTACTTC. As protein: CASSDRDRSETQYF.